Listed here are 26 T cell receptor beta chains from one sample, sequenced in a study of cytomegalovirus exposure and HLA in healthy donors. PCR was performed using 60 Vbeta and 13 Jbeta primers. The table came from immunoSEQ multiplex PCR; TCRdb's copy has only in-frame clones and leaves some out. The sample has some 150,000 clones, 60% to 80% seen once. The material sequenced was PBMCs. The receptors derive from a male donor in good health and CMV-seronegative.

J is TRBJ1-1 and V is TRBV5-6, with D possibly being TRBD1 (5 bases). Per the germline V gene, CDR1 is SGHDT and CDR2 is YYEEEE. The CDR3 spans 13 residues. The ends were cut back, 2 bases at V and 1 base at J, with 6 bases in the middle. The CDR3 loop reads CASSFRGNTEAFF. Here the CDR3 DNA reads TGTGCCAGCAGCTTTAGGGGGAACACTGAAGCTTTCTTT. Full variable domain (remainder filled in from reference TRBV5-6 and TRBJ1-1): DAGVTQSPTHLIKTRGQQVTLRCSPKSGHDTVSWYQQALGQGPQFIFQYYEEEERQRGNFPDRFSGHQFPNYSSELNVNALLLGDSALYLCASSFRGNTEAFFGQGTRLTVV.

This chain connects TRBV18 to TRBJ1-5; 7 bases fit TRBD1. CDR1 and CDR2 (germline): KGHSH, LQKENI. The ends lost 4 bases at V and 0 bases at J; junction bases unmatched: 3. The CDR3 covers 15 residues. Written as DNA, the CDR3 is TGTGCCAGCTCACTCCGGGACAGTAGCAATCAGCCCCAGCATTTT. Translation gives CASSLRDSSNQPQHF. The variable domain in full, completed from reference TRBV18 and TRBJ1-5, reads NAGVMQNPRHLVRRRGQEARLRCSPMKGHSHVYWYRQLPEEGLKFMVYLQKENIIDESGMPKERFSAEFPKEGPSILRIQQVVRGDSAAYFCASSLRDSSNQPQHFGDGTRLSIL.

The chain employs TRBV4-3 and TRBJ1-6; possibly TRBD1 for D (5 bases). CDR1 is LGHNA, CDR2 YSLEER, per germline. V was cut by 0 bases and J by 6 bases, with 9 bases left in between. The CDR3 is 15 amino acids. The CDR3 reads CASSQEDSLNSPLHF. CDR3 coding DNA: TGCGCCAGCAGCCAAGAAGACAGCCTTAATTCACCCCTCCACTTT.

The chain combines TRBV7-2 with TRBJ1-2; D not resolved. This CDR3 is 14 amino acids long. Germline assignment: CDR1 SGHTA and CDR2 FQGNSA. The V gene lost 0 bases and the J gene lost 3 bases, with 8 bases spanning the gap. In nucleotides, the CDR3 is TGTGCCAGCAGCTTAGCGACACGGTACTATGGCTACACCTTC. Translated: CASSLATRYYGYTF.

The chain joins TRBV19 to TRBJ2-7; 10 bases align to TRBD2. J was trimmed by 0 bases and V by 5 bases; bases with no gene match: 10. Looked up from germline, CDR1 is LNHDA and CDR2 is SQIVND (reference sequence). This CDR3 is 17 amino acids long. The CDR3 protein is CASSPLNSGGSSYEQYF. CDR3 DNA sequence: TGTGCCAGTAGTCCGCTGAATAGCGGGGGGAGCTCCTACGAGCAGTACTTC.

This rearrangement joins TRBV27 to TRBJ2-2, with D possibly matching TRBD2 (6 bases). V was clipped by 2 bases and J by 6 bases, with 7 bases between them. The CDR3 contains 13 residues. The germline gives CDR1 MNHEY, CDR2 SMNVEV (reference sequence). CDR3 sequence: CASSLGRSGELFF. The CDR3 nucleotides read TGTGCCAGCAGTTTAGGGAGGTCCGGGGAGCTGTTTTTT.

The chain couples TRBV4-2 to TRBJ1-6, with 7 bases fitting TRBD1. The CDR3 extends over 17 amino acids. Germline-derived CDR1 and CDR2 are LGHNA and YNFKEQ. With V trimmed by 0 bases and J by 9 bases, 11 bases remained unmatched. CDR3 nucleotide sequence: TGTGCCAGCAGCCAAGATAGGGGGCACAGGGTAGGTTCACCCCTCCACTTT. Translated, it gives CASSQDRGHRVGSPLHF.

The chain recombines TRBV4-2 with TRBJ1-4; the D is unclear. Trimming left V 0 bases short and J 10 bases short, with 6 bases between. This CDR3 spans 12 amino acids. Germline CDR1 LGHNA, CDR2 YNFKEQ. The CDR3 spells CASSQERGKLFF. In nucleotides, the CDR3 is TGTGCCAGCAGCCAAGAACGCGGAAAACTGTTTTTT.

The chain has TRBV5-4 and TRBJ1-1; TRBD1 agrees at 9 bases. Germline CDR1 reads SGHNT; CDR2 reads YYREEE (reference sequence). Trimming took 4 bases from V and 3 from J; bases not matched to a gene: 7. The CDR3 runs 15 residues. The CDR3 DNA sequence: TGTGCCAGCAGCACAAGGACAGGGGAAGACACTGAAGCTTTCTTT. Translation gives CASSTRTGEDTEAFF.

V is TRBV18 and J is TRBJ1-4, with TRBD1 matching 8 bases. The CDR3 length is 15 residues. V shed 3 bases, J shed 7 bases, and the junction held 7 bases outside the gene matches. Germline loops: CDR1 KGHSH, CDR2 LQKENI. The CDR3 protein is CASSPRTGSSEKLFF. CDR3 nucleotides: TGTGCCAGCTCACCTCGGACAGGGTCAAGTGAAAAACTGTTTTTT.

This chain joins TRBV18 and TRBJ1-1; D gene uncertain. Germline assignment: CDR1 KGHSH and CDR2 LQKENI. This CDR3 is built from 17 residues. V was clipped by 0 bases and J by 5 bases, with 19 bases between them. DNA for the CDR3: TGTGCCAGCTCACCACCGAGCCTCCCACGATTCGGGACTGAAGCTTTCTTT. It specifies CASSPPSLPRFGTEAFF.

The rearrangement uses TRBV5-4 and TRBJ2-3; 9 bases align to TRBD1. V was clipped by 5 bases and J by 0 bases; unmatched bases: 7. From germline, CDR1 is SGHNT and CDR2 YYREEE (reference sequence). This CDR3 is built from 16 residues. The CDR3 loop is CASRVQGASSTDTQYF. Here the CDR3 DNA reads TGTGCCAGCAGGGTACAGGGGGCTTCGAGCACAGATACGCAGTATTTT.

The genes are TRBV9 and TRBJ2-7, with D tentatively TRBD1 (5 bases). The CDR3 runs to 15 residues. CDR1 is SGDLS and CDR2 is YYNGEE in the germline V gene. The V end lost 0 bases, the J end lost 4 bases, and 14 bases lay between the germline ends. CDR3 in amino acids: CASSVAEVGLYEQYF. The CDR3, as DNA: TGTGCCAGCAGCGTAGCCGAGGTGGGGCTGTACGAGCAGTACTTC.

This clone appeared once. The chain joins TRBV2 to TRBJ2-3; D perhaps matches TRBD2 (6 bases). This CDR3 contains 13 residues. The ends were cut back, 10 bases at V and 5 bases at J, with 16 bases in the middle. The V gene's germline CDR1 is SNHLY and CDR2 FYNNEI. The CDR3 DNA reads TGTGCCACCTCGGGGGAGATTAGAGATACGCAGTATTTT. This codes for CATSGEIRDTQYF. The variable domain in full, completed from reference TRBV2 and TRBJ2-3, reads EPEVTQTPSHQVTQMGQEVILRCVPISNHLYFYWYRQILGQKVEFLVSFYNNEISEKSEIFDDQFSVERPDGSNFTLKIRSTKLEDSAMYFCATSGEIRDTQYFGPGTRLTVL.

The rearrangement uses TRBV2 and TRBJ2-2; 9 bases fit TRBD1. CDR1 SNHLY and CDR2 FYNNEI come from the germline V gene. The length of the CDR3 is 14 residues. With 7 bases clipped from V and 4 bases from J, the junction kept 4 bases outside the gene matches. The CDR3 sequence is CASNPTGGTGELFF. For the CDR3, the DNA is TGTGCCAGCAACCCGACAGGGGGCACCGGGGAGCTGTTTTTT. The variable domain in full, completed from reference TRBV2 and TRBJ2-2, reads EPEVTQTPSHQVTQMGQEVILRCVPISNHLYFYWYRQILGQKVEFLVSFYNNEISEKSEIFDDQFSVERPDGSNFTLKIRSTKLEDSAMYFCASNPTGGTGELFFGEGSRLTVL.

This rearrangement joins TRBV19 to TRBJ2-7; the match to TRBD2 covers 11 bases. CDR3 size: 16 residues. From germline, CDR1 is LNHDA and CDR2 SQIVND (reference sequence). V lost 5 bases to trimming and J lost 4 bases; unmatched junction nucleotides: 10. CDR3 protein: CASSPPGTSGSYEQYF. The CDR3 nucleotides read TGTGCCAGTAGTCCCCCCGGGACTAGCGGTTCGTACGAGCAGTACTTC.

The rearrangement joins TRBV7-6 to TRBJ2-3; 11 positions agree with TRBD2. Unmatched junction bases numbered 13, after V lost 1 base and J lost 7 bases. CDR3 size: 18 residues. Germline V gene lookup returns CDR1 SGHVS and CDR2 FNYEAQ. The CDR3 loop reads CASSLVRGASGGKNTQYF. The CDR3 DNA reads TGTGCCAGCAGCTTAGTTCGAGGCGCTAGCGGGGGGAAGAATACGCAGTATTTT.

A remark on this clone: An end of the junction differs from the germline gene, which may be a read error. In DNA form, the CDR3 reads TGTGCCAGGGCGGCGCCGGGACAGGGGCTCCCAGCCTTC. This gives the protein CARAAPGQGLPAF. The chain recombines TRBV5-3 with TRBJ1-2, with 10 positions matching TRBD1. TRBV5-3 is assigned to the ORF class and has an uncertain function. CDR3 size: 13 residues.

This rearrangement joins TRBV7-2 to TRBJ2-7; D possibly corresponds to TRBD1 (6 bases). This CDR3 is 13 amino acids long. Germline lookup yields CDR1 SGHTA and CDR2 FQGNSA. Trimming stripped 5 bases from V and 4 bases from J, with 12 bases between. For the CDR3, the DNA is TGTGCCAGCAGCATTATGGGGGCTTACGAGCAGTACTTC. This translates into CASSIMGAYEQYF.

The chain couples TRBV6-6 to TRBJ2-3, with TRBD2 matching over 11 bases. The germline gives CDR1 MNHNY, CDR2 SVGAGI (reference sequence). V lost 6 bases to trimming and J lost 4 bases; unmatched junction nucleotides: 6. The CDR3 consists of 15 residues. The CDR3 loop reads CASRTSGGRADTQYF. The CDR3 DNA follows: TGTGCCAGCAGAACTAGCGGGGGTCGCGCAGATACGCAGTATTTT.

The chain combines TRBV7-3 with TRBJ2-2; unclear D gene. The CDR3 contains 14 residues. The germline V gene encodes CDR1 SGHTA and CDR2 FQGTGA. V dropped 5 bases and J dropped 7 bases, with 14 bases sitting between them. CDR3 amino acids: CASSPLMAGGELFF. The CDR3 DNA reads TGTGCCAGCAGCCCCCTTATGGCTGGCGGGGAGCTGTTTTTT.

This clone appeared once. The rearrangement links TRBV6-1 to TRBJ2-3; D unresolved. This CDR3 has 11 amino acids. Trimming left V 7 bases short and J 3 bases short, with 5 bases between. From germline, CDR1 is MNHNS and CDR2 SASEGT. The CDR3 reads CASTRTDTQYF. The CDR3 nucleotides are TGTGCCAGCACCCGGACAGATACGCAGTATTTT.

CDR3 loop: CASRGNPGQGYTEAFF. In DNA, the CDR3 is TGTGCCAGTAGAGGGAATCCGGGACAGGGGTACACTGAAGCTTTCTTT. This chain connects TRBV19 to TRBJ1-1; the match to TRBD1 covers 10 bases. The CDR3 sequence is 16 residues long. J lost 3 bases, V lost 6 bases, and 10 bases had no gene match. Per the germline V gene, CDR1 is LNHDA and CDR2 is SQIVND (reference sequence).

The J gene is TRBJ1-4, the V gene TRBV6-4; D perhaps matches TRBD1 (5 bases). This CDR3 region has 13 residues. The V gene lost 5 bases and the J gene lost 8 bases, with 12 bases spanning the gap. Germline CDR1 reads MRHNA; CDR2 reads SNTAGT. The CDR3 reads CASSKTETEKLFF. The CDR3 coding sequence is TGTGCCAGCAGTAAGACAGAGACCGAAAAACTGTTTTTT.

This chain links TRBV21-1 with TRBJ1-6; whether TRBD1, the table's D call, matches the DNA was not checked. TRBV21-1 has pseudogene status. CDR3 length: 17 residues. CDR3 coding DNA: TGTGCCAGCAGCGGACGACAGGGGGCTTCCTATAATTCACCCCTCCACTTT. It yields the protein CASSGRQGASYNSPLHF.

The rearrangement uses TRBV15 and TRBJ2-5; 8 nucleotides align to TRBD1. J was trimmed by 14 bases and V by 2 bases; bases with no gene match: 7. Per germline, CDR1 LNHNV and CDR2 YYDKDF (reference sequence). CDR3 length: 12 residues. The CDR3 DNA is TGTGCCACCAGCAGAAGACAGGGGCCCGTATACTTC. Translation: CATSRRQGPVYF.